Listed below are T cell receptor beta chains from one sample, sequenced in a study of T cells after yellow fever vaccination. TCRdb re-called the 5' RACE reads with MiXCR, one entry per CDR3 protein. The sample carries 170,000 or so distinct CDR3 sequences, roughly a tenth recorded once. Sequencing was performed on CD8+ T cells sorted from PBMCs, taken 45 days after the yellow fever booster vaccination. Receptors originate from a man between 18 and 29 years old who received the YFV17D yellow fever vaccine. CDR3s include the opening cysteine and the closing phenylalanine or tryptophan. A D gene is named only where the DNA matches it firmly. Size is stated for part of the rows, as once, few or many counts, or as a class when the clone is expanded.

TGTGCCAGCAGCTGGACTAGCGGCTCTAGCACAGATACGCAGTATTTT	CASSWTSGSSTDTQYF	TRBJ2-3	TRBV6-4	TRBD2	few
TGTGCCAGCAGTCCCGGGGACTATGGCTACACCTTC	CASSPGDYGYTF	TRBJ1-2	TRBV12-3/TRBV12-4	NA	many
TGCGCCAGCAGCTTATGGACAGGGGGCGGCTATGGCTACACCTTC	CASSLWTGGGYGYTF	TRBJ1-2	TRBV5-1	TRBD1	NA
TGTGCCAGCATAGGACTAGCGGGGGAGCGTGAGACCCAGTACTTC	CASIGLAGERETQYF	TRBJ2-5	TRBV7-9	TRBD2	few
TGTGCCACCAGCAGGGGGATCCGGGGGGATCAGCCCCAGCATTTT	CATSRGIRGDQPQHF	TRBJ1-5	TRBV15	NA	NA
TGTGCCACCGGACAGGTCTCCTACGAGCAGTACTTC	CATGQVSYEQYF	TRBJ2-7	TRBV6-6	TRBD1	NA
TGTGCCAGCAGCACGAGGTTGGGGCAAGAGACCCAGTACTTC	CASSTRLGQETQYF	TRBJ2-5	TRBV7-9	NA	few
TGTGCCAGCTCACCGTTTGGTCAGGGACCCTCTGGGGCCAACGTCCTGACTTTC	CASSPFGQGPSGANVLTF	TRBJ2-6	TRBV18	NA	few
TGTGCCAGCAGCTTCGGGATTCGACCGGTAAATGAAAAACTGTTTTTT	CASSFGIRPVNEKLFF	TRBJ1-4	TRBV7-2	NA	few
TGCAGTGCTCCCGAGGGGGACAGAAAAAAACTGTTTTTT	CSAPEGDRKKLFF	TRBJ1-4	TRBV20-1	TRBD1	few
TGTGCCAGCTCAGCAGAGGGGATCGCGGTGGGAGGCTACACCTTC	CASSAEGIAVGGYTF	TRBJ1-2	TRBV18	NA	few
TGCGCCAGCAGCTCAGGGGGTTGGGATCAGCCCCAGCATTTT	CASSSGGWDQPQHF	TRBJ1-5	TRBV5-1	TRBD1	NA
TGCGCCAGCAGCCAAGACAGGTCATCCTACGAGCAGTACTTC	CASSQDRSSYEQYF	TRBJ2-7	TRBV4-1	NA	many
TGTGCCACCAGCAGTGGTGCCCGGACAGGGGGAGAAAAACTGTTTTTT	CATSSGARTGGEKLFF	TRBJ1-4	TRBV15	TRBD1	NA
TGTGCCAGCAGCCCCGGGACAGTCGATGGCTACACCTTC	CASSPGTVDGYTF	TRBJ1-2	TRBV7-9	TRBD1	few
TGTGCCAGCAGACAAGGAGATGAAGCTTTCTTT	CASRQGDEAFF	TRBJ1-1	TRBV7-9	NA	few
TGTGCCAGCAGCTCGGGACAGGGATTCACAGAGACCCAGTACTTC	CASSSGQGFTETQYF	TRBJ2-5	TRBV5-8	TRBD1	NA
TGTGCCAGCAGCCAGGGTGGGTACTACAATGAGCAGTTCTTC	CASSQGGYYNEQFF	TRBJ2-1	TRBV11-2	NA	NA
TGTGCCAGCAGCCCCGAAGGGACTAGCGAGCTGGATACGCAGTATTTT	CASSPEGTSELDTQYF	TRBJ2-3	TRBV4-2	TRBD2	NA